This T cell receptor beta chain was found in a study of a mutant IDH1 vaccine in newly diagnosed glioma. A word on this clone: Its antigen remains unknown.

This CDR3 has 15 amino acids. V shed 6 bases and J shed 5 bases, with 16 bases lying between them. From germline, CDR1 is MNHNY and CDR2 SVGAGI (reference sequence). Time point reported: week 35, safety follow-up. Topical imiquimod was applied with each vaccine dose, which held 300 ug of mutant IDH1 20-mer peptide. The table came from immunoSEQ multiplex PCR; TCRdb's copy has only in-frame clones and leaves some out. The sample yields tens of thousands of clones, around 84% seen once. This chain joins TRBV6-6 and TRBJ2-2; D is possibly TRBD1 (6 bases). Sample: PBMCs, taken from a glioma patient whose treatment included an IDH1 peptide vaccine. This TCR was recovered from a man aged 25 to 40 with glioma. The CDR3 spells CASSYRTDLTGELFF. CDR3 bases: TGTGCCAGCAGCTATAGGACAGACCTTACCGGGGAGCTGTTTTTT.